This T cell receptor (beta chain) was sequenced for a study of identifying expanded T cells in peripheral blood. The junction had 1 base not matched to a gene; V was cut back by 0 bases and J by 2 bases. From germline, CDR1 is SGHRS and CDR2 YFSETQ. The CDR3 length is 15 residues. Assay: immunoSEQ multiplex PCR; the TCRdb copy retains only in-frame clones and omits some. The sample has roughly 130,000 clones, 86% seen once. No infections or other immune events were documented during collection. Material for sequencing was blood. This chain uses TRBV5-1 with TRBJ2-7; 11 bases fit TRBD2. The clonotype was recovered from a person between 18 and 75 years old in good health. The CDR3 DNA follows: TGCGCCAGCAGCTTGGTTAGCGGGAGGGCCTACGAGCAGTACTTC. This sequence encodes CASSLVSGRAYEQYF. The whole variable domain, remainder taken from reference TRBV5-1 and TRBJ2-7, is KAGVTQTPRYLIKTRGQQVTLSCSPISGHRSVSWYQQTPGQGLQFLFEYFSETQRNKGNFPGRFSGRQFSNSRSEMNVSTLELGDSALYLCASSLVSGRAYEQYFGPGTRLTVT.